This TCR beta chain was sequenced for a study of siplizumab effects on memory and regulatory T cells. Per individual sample, 80,000 to 100,000 TCR templates were assayed. The repertoire was sequenced with immunoSEQ multiplex PCR; TCRdb's copy has only in-frame clones and lacks some. In the table there are about 100,000 clones, 85% to 95% of which are singletons. Overall study findings and caveats: The average Treg-derived proportion among mappable alloreactive CD4+ clones was 68.8% with siplizumab versus under 35% in controls. Naive T cells appeared more diverse than memory cells and seemed to be major alloresponse contributors.

Trimming took off 5 bases at V and 5 bases at J, with 15 bases between the two ends. The CDR3 consists of 14 residues. Germline V gene data show CDR1 as SGHTA and CDR2 as FQGNSA. In the case of this clone: Its specificity is unknown.

The J gene is TRBJ2-5, the V gene TRBV7-2; D is possibly TRBD1 (6 bases). The sample taken for sequencing was Tregs sorted from blood. This receptor was identified in a human donor in good health. This CDR3 is CASSRNRVRETQYF. The CDR3 nucleotides read TGTGCCAGCAGCAGAAACAGGGTTCGGGAGACCCAGTACTTC.